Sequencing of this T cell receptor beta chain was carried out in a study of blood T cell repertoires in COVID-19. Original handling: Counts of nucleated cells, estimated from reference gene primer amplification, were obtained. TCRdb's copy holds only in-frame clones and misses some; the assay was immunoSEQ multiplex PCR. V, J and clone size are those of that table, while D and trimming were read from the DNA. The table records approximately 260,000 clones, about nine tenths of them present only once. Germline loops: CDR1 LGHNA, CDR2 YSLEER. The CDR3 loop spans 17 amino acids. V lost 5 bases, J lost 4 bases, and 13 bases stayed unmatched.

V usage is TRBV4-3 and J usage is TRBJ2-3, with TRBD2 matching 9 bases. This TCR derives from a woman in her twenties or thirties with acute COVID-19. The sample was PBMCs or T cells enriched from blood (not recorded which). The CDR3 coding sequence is TGCGCCAGCAGCTTGTTTATTAGCGGGAGAGAATCAGATACGCAGTATTTT. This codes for CASSLFISGRESDTQYF.